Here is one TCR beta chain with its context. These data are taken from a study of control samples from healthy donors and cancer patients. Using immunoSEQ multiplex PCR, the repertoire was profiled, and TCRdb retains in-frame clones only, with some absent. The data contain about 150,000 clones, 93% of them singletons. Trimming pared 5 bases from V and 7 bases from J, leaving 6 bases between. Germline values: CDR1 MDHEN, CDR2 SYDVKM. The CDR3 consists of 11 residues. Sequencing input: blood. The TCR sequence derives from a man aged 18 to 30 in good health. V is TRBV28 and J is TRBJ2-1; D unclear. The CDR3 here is CASSILNEQFF. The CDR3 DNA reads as TGTGCCAGCAGTATTCTTAATGAGCAGTTCTTC.